These T cell receptor beta chains were read from a single sample in a study of blood T cells in healthy people across ages. TCRdb independently ran MiXCR on the 5' RACE reads; one entry per CDR3 protein. The repertoire holds over a million distinct CDR3 sequences, with 45% as singletons. The sequenced sample consisted of blood. Receptors were obtained from a woman in her fifties or sixties in good health. Each CDR3 is given with its conserved first and last residue. D genes are given only for firm matches. Clone size is not always given. Where it is, it says once, few, many or a class for expanded clones.

d_call,v_call,j_call,clone_size,cdr3_aa,cdr3_nt
NA,TRBV5-1,TRBJ2-5,NA,CASSPQLGKETQYF,TGCGCCAGCAGCCCCCAACTAGGGAAAGAGACCCAGTACTTC
NA,TRBV7-9,TRBJ2-1,many,CASSFHEQFF,TGTGCCAGCAGTTTTCATGAGCAGTTCTTC
NA,TRBV11-2,TRBJ1-2,few,CAESSAEYGYTF,TGTGCCGAGAGCTCGGCTGAATATGGCTACACCTTC
NA,TRBV6-5,TRBJ2-5,NA,CASSYQGMQYF,TGTGCCAGCAGTTACCAGGGAATGCAGTACTTC
TRBD1,TRBV7-6,TRBJ2-1,few,CASSLAAGTGFTDEQFF,TGTGCCAGCAGCTTGGCGGCCGGGACAGGGTTCACAGATGAGCAGTTCTTC
NA,TRBV20-1,TRBJ2-1,few,CSARGFKRTSDEQFF,TGCAGTGCTAGAGGTTTTAAGAGAACCTCGGATGAGCAGTTCTTC
TRBD1,TRBV7-9,TRBJ1-4,few,CASTKTGWNEKLFF,TGTGCCAGCACCAAGACAGGGTGGAATGAAAAACTGTTTTTT
TRBD1,TRBV15,TRBJ2-4,few,CATSAGQGRDIQYF,TGTGCCACCAGCGCCGGACAGGGGAGAGACATTCAGTACTTC
NA,TRBV7-2,TRBJ2-7,NA,CASSFQGRIYEQYF,TGTGCCAGCAGCTTCCAGGGTCGCATCTACGAGCAGTACTTC
NA,TRBV10-3,TRBJ2-1,NA,CAISAATTSWKEQFF,TGTGCCATCAGTGCTGCGACAACGTCATGGAAGGAGCAGTTCTTC
NA,TRBV5-6,TRBJ2-1,NA,CASSLARPGRNEQFF,TGTGCCAGCAGCTTGGCTAGGCCCGGAAGGAATGAGCAGTTCTTC
NA,TRBV20-1,TRBJ2-7,NA,CSARTRVLSHEQYF,TGCAGTGCTAGAACACGAGTTTTGTCTCACGAGCAGTACTTC
TRBD2,TRBV7-2,TRBJ2-1,many,CASSPGLANNEQFF,TGTGCCAGCAGCCCGGGACTAGCGAACAATGAGCAGTTCTTC
TRBD2,TRBV18,TRBJ2-1,NA,CASSPEHLAGGPNEQFF,TGTGCCAGCTCACCCGAACACCTAGCGGGAGGGCCCAATGAGCAGTTCTTC
TRBD2,TRBV6-1,TRBJ2-3,NA,CASSVISGTSTDTQYF,TGTGCCAGCAGTGTCATTAGCGGGACTAGCACAGATACGCAGTATTTT
NA,TRBV5-1,TRBJ1-6,NA,CASSSWRGTSDSPLHF,TGCGCCAGCAGCTCGTGGCGGGGAACGTCGGATTCACCCCTCCACTTT
TRBD2,TRBV20-1,TRBJ2-2,NA,CSASGGLADNTGELFF,TGCAGTGCTAGTGGGGGACTAGCGGATAACACCGGGGAGCTGTTTTTT
NA,TRBV9,TRBJ2-4,NA,CASSPRPLGIQYF,TGTGCCAGCAGCCCCCGCCCGCTTGGGATTCAGTACTTC
NA,TRBV20-1,TRBJ2-2,NA,CSASVTSTGELFF,TGCAGTGCTAGTGTGACGAGCACCGGGGAGCTGTTTTTT
NA,TRBV3-1,TRBJ1-4,NA,CASSQGESPTNEELFF,TGTGCCAGCAGCCAAGGGGAGTCTCCAACTAATGAAGAACTGTTTTTT
NA,TRBV2,TRBJ1-2,NA,CASSDNPGVIGYTF,TGTGCCAGCAGTGATAATCCGGGGGTGATCGGCTACACCTTC
NA,TRBV28,TRBJ1-2,NA,CASSLRQVPYGYTF,TGTGCCAGCAGTCTCAGACAGGTCCCATATGGCTACACCTTC
TRBD1,TRBV6-5,TRBJ2-7,few,CASSYSYPGQGSYEQYF,TGTGCCAGCAGTTACTCCTACCCGGGACAGGGGTCCTACGAGCAGTACTTC
TRBD2,TRBV5-1,TRBJ2-7,NA,CASRTTSGSLSQYF,TGCGCCAGCAGGACAACTAGCGGGAGTCTAAGTCAGTACTTC
NA,TRBV27,TRBJ2-7,many,CASSSGNEQYF,TGTGCCAGCAGCTCCGGGAACGAGCAGTACTTC
TRBD2,TRBV25-1,TRBJ2-7,NA,CASAGLAGGGEQYF,TGTGCCAGCGCGGGACTAGCGGGAGGAGGCGAGCAGTACTTC
NA,TRBV10-2,TRBJ2-7,NA,CASSESYGYEQYF,TGCGCCAGCAGTGAGTCCTACGGTTACGAGCAGTACTTC
NA,TRBV12-3/TRBV12-4,TRBJ1-4,NA,CASSPYRTNEKLFF,TGTGCCAGCAGCCCGTACAGAACTAATGAAAAACTGTTTTTT
TRBD2,TRBV7-6,TRBJ2-1,NA,CASSLRATSGTHNEQFF,TGTGCCAGCAGCTTAAGGGCGACTAGCGGGACTCACAATGAGCAGTTCTTC
NA,TRBV7-2,TRBJ2-7,NA,CTSSLDGGSYEQYF,TGTACCAGCAGCTTAGACGGAGGCTCCTACGAGCAGTACTTC
TRBD2,TRBV3-1,TRBJ2-1,NA,CASSQFGGSSYNEQFF,TGTGCCAGCAGCCAATTTGGCGGGAGCTCCTACAATGAGCAGTTCTTC
NA,TRBV7-7,TRBJ2-3,NA,CASSLGGGATDTQYF,TGTGCCAGCAGCTTAGGAGGGGGTGCCACAGATACGCAGTATTTT
TRBD1,TRBV28,TRBJ2-7,NA,CASRETGRSAYEQYF,TGTGCCAGCAGGGAGACAGGGAGAAGTGCCTACGAGCAGTACTTC
TRBD2,TRBV28,TRBJ2-3,NA,CASSTKTSGRARDTQYF,TGTGCCAGCAGTACAAAGACTAGCGGGAGGGCCAGGGATACGCAGTATTTT
NA,TRBV7-9,TRBJ2-5,NA,CASSSLGAEQETQYF,TGTGCCAGCAGCTCCCTTGGGGCGGAGCAAGAGACCCAGTACTTC